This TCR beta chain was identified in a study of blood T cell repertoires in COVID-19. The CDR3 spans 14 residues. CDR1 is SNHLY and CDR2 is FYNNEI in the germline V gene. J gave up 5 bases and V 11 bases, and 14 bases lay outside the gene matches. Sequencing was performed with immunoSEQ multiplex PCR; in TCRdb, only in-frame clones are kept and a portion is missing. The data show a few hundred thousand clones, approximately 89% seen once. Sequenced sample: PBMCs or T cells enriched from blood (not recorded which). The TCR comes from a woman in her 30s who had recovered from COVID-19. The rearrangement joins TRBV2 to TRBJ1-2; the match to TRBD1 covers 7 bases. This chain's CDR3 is CAAGQAKNRYGYTF. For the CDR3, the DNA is TGTGCCGCTGGACAGGCGAAAAATAGGTATGGCTACACCTTC.